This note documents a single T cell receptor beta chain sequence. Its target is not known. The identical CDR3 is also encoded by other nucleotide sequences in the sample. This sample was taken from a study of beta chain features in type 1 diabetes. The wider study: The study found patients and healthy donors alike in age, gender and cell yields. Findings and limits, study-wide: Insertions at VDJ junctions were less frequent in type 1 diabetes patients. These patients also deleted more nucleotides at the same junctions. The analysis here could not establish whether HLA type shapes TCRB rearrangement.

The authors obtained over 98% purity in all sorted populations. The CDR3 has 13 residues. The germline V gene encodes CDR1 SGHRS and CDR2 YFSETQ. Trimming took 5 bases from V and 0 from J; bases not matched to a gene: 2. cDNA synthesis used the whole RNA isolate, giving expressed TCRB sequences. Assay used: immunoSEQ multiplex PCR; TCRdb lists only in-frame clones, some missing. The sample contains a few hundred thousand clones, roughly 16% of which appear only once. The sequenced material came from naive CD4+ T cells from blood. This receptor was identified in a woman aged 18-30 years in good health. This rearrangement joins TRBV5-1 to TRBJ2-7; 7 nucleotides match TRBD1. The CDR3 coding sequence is TGCGCCAGCAGTCGACAGGGCTCCTACGAGCAGTACTTC. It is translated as CASSRQGSYEQYF.